The rows below give T cell receptor beta chains drawn from one sample of a study of blood T cell repertoires in COVID-19. Sequencing was performed with immunoSEQ multiplex PCR; in TCRdb, only in-frame clones are kept and a portion is missing. This table has some 380,000 clones, roughly 86% appearing once. Sequenced input: PBMCs or T cells enriched from blood (not recorded which). All receptors derive from a man aged 25 to 40 who had recovered from COVID-19. Both conserved end residues are trimmed from each CDR3. The D gene is left open where the match is weak. The listing skips clone size in some rows; elsewhere it reads once, few, many or a size class.

ASSLDAGTVPYEQY	TRBD1	-	TRBV5-1
ASSADRDSGYT	TRBD1	-	TRBV2
ASTRGGGPSYNEQF	-	many	TRBV6-6
ASSVRGGAYNEQF	-	-	TRBV9
ASGAIGELF	-	-	TRBV27
ASRIVGTGNVSPLH	TRBD1	-	TRBV13
ASSGGRAGDTGELF	TRBD2	-	TRBV9
ASSPEAGEQY	-	-	TRBV5-1
ASSLTPGFLDGYT	-	-	TRBV5-1
ASSLLGTLNTGELF	-	-	TRBV5-1
ASSPGQGEQPQH	TRBD1	-	TRBV5-1
ASSALGSGGDTQY	-	few	TRBV9
ASSFAGGPREHHSPLH	TRBD1	-	TRBV5-1
ASSRTGGSYEQY	TRBD1	few	TRBV6-2/TRBV6-3
ASRIAGALYNEQF	TRBD2	-	TRBV6-5
SVEVGGRGTEAF	-	-	TRBV29-1
ASSQGGSAEGETQY	-	-	TRBV4-2
ASSLGQGSYEQY	TRBD1	-	TRBV5-5
ASSSTGDWGQPQH	-	-	TRBV6-5
ASSFRSPGTDTQY	-	-	TRBV5-1
ASSTPGQGNNNEQF	TRBD1	-	TRBV19
ASTPRGRNLGYT	-	-	TRBV7-8
ASSPQTGPQETQY	-	many	TRBV7-2
ASTTSGGNQETQY	TRBD2	-	TRBV5-4
ASSFSATSGGALAGELF	TRBD2	-	TRBV27
ASSKTATGELF	-	-	TRBV7-9
ASSQERIRPNYGYT	-	-	TRBV3-1/TRBV3-2
ASSIPPRGGYTEAF	TRBD1	once	TRBV19
ASSQPFPGGGGYT	-	-	TRBV4-3
ASSSGFSGGITDTQY	TRBD2	-	TRBV7-2
ASSPTAGPGEQF	-	-	TRBV18
ASSEGFRGNEAF	-	few	TRBV6-1
ASSDRDQETQY	TRBD1	-	TRBV6-6
ASSLALGYEQY	-	few	TRBV5-1
ASSLDLARDTQY	-	-	TRBV5-1
ATSSGTEETQY	TRBD1	-	TRBV15
ASSSISYNEQF	-	-	TRBV7-9
ASSRRQIYEQY	-	-	TRBV13
ASRSQGTTGELF	-	-	TRBV6-5
ASSLLPGQGYTGELF	TRBD1	few	TRBV7-9
ASSVDGGNYGYT	-	-	TRBV9
ASRGGQGRVYGYT	TRBD1	-	TRBV19
AISERGGEQY	-	-	TRBV10-3
ATQTGLSGNTIY	-	-	TRBV10-3
ASKTQTGGAGEAF	TRBD1	-	TRBV2
ASSSTGNNQPQH	-	-	TRBV6-1
ASSPGADGAF	-	once	TRBV18
ASRRGLSSYEQY	TRBD2	-	TRBV4-1
ASSSSPMNTEAF	-	-	TRBV7-2
ASSIVQYSNQPQH	-	-	TRBV19
ASSVSATTEAF	-	-	TRBV9
ASSVGGGTPQH	-	-	TRBV9
ASSSQPGTGYADTQY	TRBD1	-	TRBV5-6
ASSSDRPPYEQY	TRBD1	few	TRBV7-8